These T cell receptor beta chains were read from a single sample in a study of PD-L1 blockade in urothelial cancer. TCRdb's copy holds only in-frame clones and misses some; the assay was immunoSEQ multiplex PCR. Here the sample spans roughly 51,000 clones, 79% being singletons. The material sequenced was PBMCs, taken around atezolizumab (anti-PD-L1) treatment. The receptors derive from a man in his 70s with urothelial cancer. Both conserved end residues are part of each CDR3. A D gene is named only where the DNA matches it firmly. The size field is filled for only some rows; it gives once, few, many or a size class.

DNA	CDR3	V	size	D	J
TGCAGCGTTGAAGTGGCTAGCGGGGGGTCCTACAATGAGCAGTTCTTC	CSVEVASGGSYNEQFF	TRBV29-1	once	TRBD2	TRBJ2-1
TGTGCCAGCAACATGGCGGGAGGGCTTACAGATACGCAGTATTTT	CASNMAGGLTDTQYF	TRBV6-1	.	TRBD2	TRBJ2-3
TGTGCCAGCAGTGCCCCGGGACAGCTTAATGAAAAACTGTTTTTT	CASSAPGQLNEKLFF	TRBV2	few	TRBD1	TRBJ1-4
TGTGCCAGCAGCCAAGAACAGGGGCCTTTCACCGGGGAGCTGTTTTTT	CASSQEQGPFTGELFF	TRBV4-2	.	TRBD1	TRBJ2-2
TGTGCCAGCAGCCGCAGGGGGCACCAGCCCCAGCATTTT	CASSRRGHQPQHF	TRBV28	.	TRBD1	TRBJ1-5
TGTGCCAGCAGCCAAGCACTAGCGGCTAGCACAGATACGCAGTATTTT	CASSQALAASTDTQYF	TRBV4-2	.	TRBD2	TRBJ2-3
TGTGCCTGGAGTGGCCCTCCCGGGTGGAATGAGCAGTTCTTC	CAWSGPPGWNEQFF	TRBV30	once	.	TRBJ2-1
TGCGCCAGCAGTGACCCTGGGAGCTCCTACGAGCAGTACTTC	CASSDPGSSYEQYF	TRBV10-1	.	.	TRBJ2-7
TGTGCCAGCTCGAAGCAGGGGTATGTCACTGAAGCTTTCTTT	CASSKQGYVTEAFF	TRBV18	.	.	TRBJ1-1
TGCGCCAGCAGCTTGGGGCCAGGGGGCGCGGGTACGCAGTATTTT	CASSLGPGGAGTQYF	TRBV5-1	.	TRBD1	TRBJ2-3
TGTGCCAGCAGTGGGGGGGGGAGGGTAGTCAAAGAGACCCAGTACTTC	CASSGGGRVVKETQYF	TRBV2	.	TRBD2	TRBJ2-5
TGTGCCAGCAGCCAGACAGGGGAGGACACCGGGGAGCTGTTTTTT	CASSQTGEDTGELFF	TRBV11-3	.	TRBD1	TRBJ2-2
TGTGCCAGCAGCTTGTTCAGCGTGAACACTGAAGCTTTCTTT	CASSLFSVNTEAFF	TRBV5-6	.	.	TRBJ1-1
TGTGCCAGCAGTGATCAGGGGGGAGGGGCCAACGTCCTGACTTTC	CASSDQGGGANVLTF	TRBV27	.	.	TRBJ2-6
TGTGCCAGCAGACCCTCGGGGGAGGATGAAAAACTGTTTTTT	CASRPSGEDEKLFF	TRBV7-9	.	.	TRBJ1-4
TGTGCCAGCAGTGGACAGGGTGTTCAGCCCCAGCATTTT	CASSGQGVQPQHF	TRBV6-1	.	TRBD1	TRBJ1-5
TGTGCCAGCAGCTTGGGAGGACTAGCAAACAATGAGCAGTTCTTC	CASSLGGLANNEQFF	TRBV5-6	.	TRBD2	TRBJ2-1
TGTGCCAGCTCACCACCGTGGGAGGGGAGAGAGACCCAGTACTTC	CASSPPWEGRETQYF	TRBV18	.	TRBD2	TRBJ2-5
TGCGCCAGCAGCTTGGACGGGACAGATGATGGCTACACCTTC	CASSLDGTDDGYTF	TRBV5-1	once	TRBD1	TRBJ1-2
TGTGCCTGGAGTCGGGACAGGGGAAGTAACTATGGCTACACCTTC	CAWSRDRGSNYGYTF	TRBV30	.	TRBD1	TRBJ1-2
TGCGCCAGCAGTGATCTTAGCGGGAGCTCCTACAATGAGCAGTTCTTC	CASSDLSGSSYNEQFF	TRBV10-1	.	TRBD2	TRBJ2-1
TGTGCCAGCAGCACTGTGTTAGCGGGAGAGTTAGGCGAGCAGTACTTC	CASSTVLAGELGEQYF	TRBV13	.	TRBD2	TRBJ2-7
TGCGCCAGCAGCTTACTCGTACTGACGAACACCGGGGAGCTGTTTTTT	CASSLLVLTNTGELFF	TRBV5-1	.	.	TRBJ2-2
TGCAGCGTGGAAGATGGGTGGAGCGGGAGCACAGATACGCAGTATTTT	CSVEDGWSGSTDTQYF	TRBV29-1	.	.	TRBJ2-3
TGTGCCAGCAGCTTACCCCCTCTCGAGGATCAGCCCCAGCATTTT	CASSLPPLEDQPQHF	TRBV11-3	.	.	TRBJ1-5
TGTGCCAGCAGTTTAGGGAGCCAATACAATGAGCAGTTCTTC	CASSLGSQYNEQFF	TRBV27	.	.	TRBJ2-1
TGTGCCAGCACGGGGGCAGGGGGCCCTCCTAACTATGGCTACACCTTC	CASTGAGGPPNYGYTF	TRBV28	.	TRBD1	TRBJ1-2
TGTGCCAGCATAAGGCTGGGTCAGGACACTGAAGCTTTCTTT	CASIRLGQDTEAFF	TRBV28	.	.	TRBJ1-1
TGTGCCAGCAGCTTGATGACTAGTGGCGGCCGGGGGGATACGCAGTATTTT	CASSLMTSGGRGDTQYF	TRBV5-4	.	.	TRBJ2-3
TGCGCCAGCAGCCGCGCAAGTCTTGCAGGGGAGCTGTTTTTT	CASSRASLAGELFF	TRBV5-1	few	.	TRBJ2-2
TGCGCCAGCAGCTTGGGGACTAGCGGGGGAGAGACCCAGTACTTC	CASSLGTSGGETQYF	TRBV5-1	few	TRBD2	TRBJ2-5
TGTGCCAGCAGCCAAGAGGGTAGAGGAATCCAAGAGACCCAGTACTTC	CASSQEGRGIQETQYF	TRBV14	once	.	TRBJ2-5
TGTGCCAGCAGTAGACCGGGACAGGCCTACAATGAGCAGTTCTTC	CASSRPGQAYNEQFF	TRBV28	.	TRBD1	TRBJ2-1
TGTGCCAGCAGTTTGACAGGGACAGGGATAGACAATCAGCCCCAGCATTTT	CASSLTGTGIDNQPQHF	TRBV28	.	TRBD1	TRBJ1-5
TGCGCCAGCAGCCTGAACCCCGGGACAGCTAATGAAAAACTGTTTTTT	CASSLNPGTANEKLFF	TRBV5-1	once	TRBD1	TRBJ1-4
TGTGCCAGCAGCTATCCCGAAGAGACCCAGTACTTC	CASSYPEETQYF	TRBV7-9	.	.	TRBJ2-5
TGTGCTAGCAGCGGACCGGACAGACGGACCTACGAGCAGTACTTC	CASSGPDRRTYEQYF	TRBV7-7	.	.	TRBJ2-7
TGCGCCAGCAGCCAGATCTTGTTTGGGACACCCTCCTACGAGCAGTACTTC	CASSQILFGTPSYEQYF	TRBV4-1	few	.	TRBJ2-7
TGTGCCAGCAGCCCCGCGGGTAAGAGGAACACCGGGGAGCTGTTTTTT	CASSPAGKRNTGELFF	TRBV5-4	.	.	TRBJ2-2
TGTGCCAGCAGCTTGGAATTATACCGGGAGCAGTTCTTC	CASSLELYREQFF	TRBV5-4	.	.	TRBJ2-1